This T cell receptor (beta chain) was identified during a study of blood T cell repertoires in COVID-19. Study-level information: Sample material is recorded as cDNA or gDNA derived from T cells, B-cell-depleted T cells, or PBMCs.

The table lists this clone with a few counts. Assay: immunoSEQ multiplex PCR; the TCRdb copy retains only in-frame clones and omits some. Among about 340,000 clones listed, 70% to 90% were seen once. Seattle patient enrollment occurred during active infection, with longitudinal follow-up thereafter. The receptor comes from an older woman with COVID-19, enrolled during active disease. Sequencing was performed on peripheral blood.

The CDR3 is CASSLAGGPWDTQYF. In DNA form, the CDR3 reads TGCGCCAGCAGCTTAGCGGGGGGCCCTTGGGATACGCAGTATTTT. The V call is TRBV5-1, the J call TRBJ2-3, with 9 nucleotides matching TRBD2. Germline lookup yields CDR1 SGHRS and CDR2 YFSETQ. The length of the CDR3 is 15 residues. Trimming took 2 bases from V and 6 from J; bases not matched to a gene: 7.